The 8 T cell receptor beta chains presented below share a single source sample, sequenced in a study of T cell clusters in autoimmune cytopenias. Each sample's input was 250 ng genomic DNA, some 34,000 genome equivalents. One tube held mixed TRB-A and TRB-B primer pools for touch-down PCR. TCRdb reprocessed the multiplex PCR reads, with one entry per CDR3 protein and no DNA. This sample contains about 2,700 distinct CDR3 sequences. Specimen: peripheral blood. All receptors come from a human donor with an autoimmune cytopenia, with autoimmune hepatitis or in good health (not recorded which).

V usage is TRBV5-1 and J usage is TRBJ1-1. CDR3 length: 14 amino acids. Germline V gene sequence: CDR1 SGHRS, CDR2 YFSETQ. The CDR3 protein is CASRNSPGGTEAFF.

In terms of frequency, this clonotype is medium-sized. The chain employs TRBV27 and TRBJ1-2; TCRdb's D call of TRBD1 is untestable without DNA. CDR1 and CDR2 from the germline V gene are MNHEY and SMNVEV (reference sequence). The CDR3 sequence is 12 residues long. CDR3 residues: CASLDRAYGYTF.

This clonotype registers large by frequency. V and J are TRBV29-1 and TRBJ2-1; no DNA is available, so the TRBD1 call from TCRdb remains unchecked. Germline V gives CDR1 SQVTM, CDR2 ANQGSEA. The CDR3 runs to 15 residues. The CDR3 is CSVGLSDRGRDEQFF.

By frequency, this clonotype registers medium-sized. The chain combines TRBV20-1 with TRBJ2-5; TCRdb returns TRBD1, unconfirmable since there is no DNA. Per the germline V gene, CDR1 is DFQATT and CDR2 is SNEGSKA (reference sequence). This CDR3 is built from 22 residues. CDR3 loop: CSARDLEQGLSSGTLAGETQYF.

Frequency places this clonotype as medium-sized. This sequence joins TRBV27 and TRBJ2-1; TCRdb's D gene call, TRBD1, goes unchecked for lack of DNA. From germline, CDR1 is MNHEY and CDR2 SMNVEV (reference sequence). There are 14 residues in the CDR3. The CDR3 spells CASRGERGGNEQFF.

In terms of frequency, this clonotype is large. The chain uses TRBV18 and TRBJ2-2; no DNA is available, so the TRBD2 call from TCRdb remains unchecked. The CDR3 totals 16 residues. CDR1 and CDR2 from the germline V gene are KGHSH and LQKENI. CDR3 protein: CASSPPISGRGGELFF.

This clonotype ranks as medium-sized (0.01 to 0.1%) in terms of frequency. The CDR3 here is CATSRVVSSYEQYF. J is TRBJ2-7 and V is TRBV15. Germline V gene sequence: CDR1 LNHNV, CDR2 YYDKDF (reference sequence). CDR3 length: 14 residues.

This clonotype is labeled medium-sized based on frequency. V gene TRBV20-1 combines with J gene TRBJ2-7; TCRdb returns TRBD1, unconfirmable since there is no DNA. This CDR3 is built from 14 residues. Germline V CDR1 and CDR2: DFQATT, SNEGSKA (reference sequence). This chain's CDR3 is CSARSWDRGHEQYF.